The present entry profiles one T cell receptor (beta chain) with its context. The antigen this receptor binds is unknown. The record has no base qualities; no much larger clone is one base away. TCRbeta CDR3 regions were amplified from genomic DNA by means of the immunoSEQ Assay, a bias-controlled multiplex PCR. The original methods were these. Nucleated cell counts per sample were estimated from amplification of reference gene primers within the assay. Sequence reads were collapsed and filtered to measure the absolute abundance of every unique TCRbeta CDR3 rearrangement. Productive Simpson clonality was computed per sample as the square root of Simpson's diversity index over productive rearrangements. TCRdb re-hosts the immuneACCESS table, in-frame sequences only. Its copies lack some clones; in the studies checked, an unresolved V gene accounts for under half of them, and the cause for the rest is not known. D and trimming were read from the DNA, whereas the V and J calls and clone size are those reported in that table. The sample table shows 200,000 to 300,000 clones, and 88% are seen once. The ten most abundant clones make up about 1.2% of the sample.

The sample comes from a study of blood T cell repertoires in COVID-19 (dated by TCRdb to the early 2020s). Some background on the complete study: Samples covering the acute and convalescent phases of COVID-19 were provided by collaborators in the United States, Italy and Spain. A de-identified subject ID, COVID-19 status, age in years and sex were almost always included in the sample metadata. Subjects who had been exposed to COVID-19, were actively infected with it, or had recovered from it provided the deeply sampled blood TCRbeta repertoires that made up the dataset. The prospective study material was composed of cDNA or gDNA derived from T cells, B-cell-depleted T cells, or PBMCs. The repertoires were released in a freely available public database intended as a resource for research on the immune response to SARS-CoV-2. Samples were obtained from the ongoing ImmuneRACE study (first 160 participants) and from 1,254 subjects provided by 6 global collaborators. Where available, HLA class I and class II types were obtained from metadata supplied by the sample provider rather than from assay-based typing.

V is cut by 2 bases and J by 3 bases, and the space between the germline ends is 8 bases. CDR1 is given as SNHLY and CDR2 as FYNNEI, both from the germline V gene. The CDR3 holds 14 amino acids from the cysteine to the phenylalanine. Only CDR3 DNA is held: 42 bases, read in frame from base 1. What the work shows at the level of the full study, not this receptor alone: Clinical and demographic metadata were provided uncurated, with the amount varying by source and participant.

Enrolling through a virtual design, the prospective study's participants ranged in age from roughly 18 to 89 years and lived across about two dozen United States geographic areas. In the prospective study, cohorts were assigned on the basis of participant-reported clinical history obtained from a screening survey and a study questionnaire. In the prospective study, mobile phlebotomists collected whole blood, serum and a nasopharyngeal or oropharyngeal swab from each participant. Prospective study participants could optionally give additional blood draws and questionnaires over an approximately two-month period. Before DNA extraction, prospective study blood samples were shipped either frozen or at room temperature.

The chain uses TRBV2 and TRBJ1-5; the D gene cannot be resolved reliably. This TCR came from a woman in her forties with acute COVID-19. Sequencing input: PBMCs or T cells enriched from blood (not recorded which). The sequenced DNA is TGTGCCAGCAGTGAATTGAGCTACAATCAGCCCCAGCATTTT. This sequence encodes CASSELSYNQPQHF.